A single sample gave rise to the 19 T cell receptor beta chains below, sequenced in a study of blood T cell repertoires in COVID-19. The data were produced by immunoSEQ multiplex PCR, yet TCRdb's version contains in-frame clones alone and is incomplete. The data contain 300,000 to 400,000 clones, around nine tenths of them seen just once; the ten biggest clones take up about 3%. The sample taken for sequencing was peripheral blood. These receptors were obtained from a human donor in a cohort sampled during active COVID-19.

This rearrangement joins TRBV15 to TRBJ2-1; 7 bases fit TRBD1. CDR1 is LNHNV, CDR2 YYDKDF, per germline (reference sequence). V shed 3 bases, J shed 8 bases, and the junction held 10 bases outside the gene matches. The CDR3 totals 15 residues. The CDR3: CATSRGRDSWDEQFF. The DNA for the CDR3 is TGTGCCACCAGCAGGGGACGGGACAGTTGGGATGAGCAGTTCTTC.

The chain is built from TRBV4-1 and TRBJ2-1; D uncertain. The CDR3 extends over 13 amino acids. Looked up from germline, CDR1 is MGHRA and CDR2 is YSYEKL. Trimming left V 0 bases short and J 7 bases short, with 7 bases between. This CDR3 reads CASSQDRTNEQFF. The CDR3 DNA sequence: TGCGCCAGCAGCCAAGATCGAACTAATGAGCAGTTCTTC.

CDR3 nucleotides: TGTGCCAGCAGATTAGCGGGAGAATCCGGGGAGCTGTTTTTT. Protein: CASRLAGESGELFF. The chain couples TRBV4-2 to TRBJ2-2, with 9 bases identical to TRBD2. J was trimmed by 6 bases and V by 6 bases; bases with no gene match: 5. Germline loops: CDR1 LGHNA, CDR2 YNFKEQ. There are 14 residues in the CDR3.

The chain recombines TRBV6-5 with TRBJ2-1, with 11 bases that match TRBD2. V shed 6 bases and J 4 bases; nucleotides not matched to a gene: 5. CDR1 and CDR2 (germline): MNHEY, SVGAGI. The CDR3 runs 15 residues. Here the CDR3 DNA reads TGTGCCAGCAGAGATCTAGCGGGAGGTTACAATGAGCAGTTCTTC. This codes for CASRDLAGGYNEQFF.

The chain joins TRBV2 to TRBJ1-2; 8 nucleotides align to TRBD1. Germline loops: CDR1 SNHLY, CDR2 FYNNEI. The CDR3 runs 13 residues. The CDR3 here is CAARTGPEDGYTF. The CDR3, as DNA: TGTGCGGCGCGGACAGGGCCGGAGGATGGCTACACCTTC.

The chain couples TRBV9 to TRBJ1-4; no definite D call. This CDR3 contains 15 residues. Germline values: CDR1 SGDLS, CDR2 YYNGEE. V was cut by 0 bases and J by 6 bases, with 12 bases left in between. The CDR3 nucleotides read TGTGCCAGCAGCGTAGGAGGGCCGGAGGATGAAAAACTGTTTTTT. This sequence encodes CASSVGGPEDEKLFF.

The chain employs TRBV12-3 or TRBV12-4 and TRBJ2-1; TRBD1 agrees at 7 bases. This CDR3 comprises 13 residues. V lost 1 base, J lost 6 bases, and 0 bases stayed unmatched. The CDR3, as DNA: TGTGCCAGCAGTTTAGACAGGGGCAATGAGCAGTTCTTC. Its translation is CASSLDRGNEQFF.

This clone was recorded once. The genes are TRBV5-4 and TRBJ2-2; 8 nucleotides agree with TRBD1. CDR3 length equals 16 residues. Germline CDR1 reads SGHNT; CDR2 reads YYREEE (reference sequence). V gave up 3 bases and J gave up 5 bases; unmatched junction bases: 9. CDR3 DNA: TGTGCCAGCAGCTCACAACAGGGGGGAGCAACCGGGGAGCTGTTTTTT. As protein: CASSSQQGGATGELFF.

The V gene is TRBV7-3, the J gene TRBJ1-6; D is undetermined. The germline V gene encodes CDR1 SGHTA and CDR2 FQGTGA. The CDR3 has 15 amino acids. V dropped 5 bases and J dropped 0 bases, with 8 bases sitting between them. The chain's CDR3 is CASSQEGSYNSPLHF. The DNA for the CDR3 is TGTGCCAGCAGCCAGGAGGGCTCCTATAATTCACCCCTCCACTTT.

This chain joins TRBV5-1 and TRBJ2-3; no firm D call. The V end was cut by 2 bases, the J end by 2 bases, with 9 bases between. Germline CDR1 SGHRS, CDR2 YFSETQ. This CDR3 is built from 14 residues. CDR3: CASSFDTATDTQYF. The CDR3 DNA is TGCGCCAGCAGCTTCGACACGGCCACAGATACGCAGTATTTT.

This clone was seen a handful of times. The rearrangement uses TRBV15 and TRBJ1-1; 9 bases map to TRBD1. CDR1 is LNHNV and CDR2 is YYDKDF in the germline V gene (reference sequence). The CDR3 length is 17 residues. Losses at the gene ends were 0 bases for V and 1 base for J; bases not matched to a gene: 6. CDR3 in amino acids: CATSREGRDRENTEAFF. In nucleotides, the CDR3 is TGTGCCACCAGCAGAGAGGGGAGGGACAGGGAGAACACTGAAGCTTTCTTT.

The chain uses TRBV28 and TRBJ1-6, with a weak D call TRBD1 (5 bases). Germline V gene sequence: CDR1 MDHEN, CDR2 SYDVKM. Trimming pared 6 bases from V and 7 bases from J, leaving 7 bases between. The CDR3 runs to 12 residues. CDR3 in amino acids: CASRQVNSPLHF. The CDR3 nucleotides are TGTGCCAGCAGACAGGTCAATTCACCCCTCCACTTT.

The chain recombines TRBV4-1 with TRBJ1-5; TRBD1 matches 10 bases. CDR3 length: 15 residues. Trimming took 6 bases from V and 7 from J; bases not matched to a gene: 9. Looked up from germline, CDR1 is MGHRA and CDR2 is YSYEKL. The chain's CDR3 is CASRSSDRGLQPQHF. DNA of the CDR3: TGCGCCAGCAGATCATCAGACAGGGGGCTGCAGCCCCAGCATTTT.

The CDR3 here is CASSENSIEGNEQFF. CDR3 bases: TGTGCCAGCAGTGAGAACAGTATCGAGGGAAATGAGCAGTTCTTC. This chain connects TRBV25-1 to TRBJ2-1, with D possibly matching TRBD2 (5 bases). The germline gives CDR1 MGHDK, CDR2 SYGVNS. V shed 3 bases and J shed 7 bases, with 16 bases lying between them. This CDR3 spans 15 amino acids.

Only a few counts were recorded for this clone. This chain connects TRBV6-4 to TRBJ1-2, with D perhaps TRBD1 (5 bases). CDR1 MRHNA and CDR2 SNTAGT come from the germline V gene. CDR3 size: 12 residues. The V end was cut by 1 base, the J end by 9 bases, with 9 bases between. CDR3 protein: CASSDWQGRYTF. The DNA for the CDR3 is TGTGCCAGCAGTGACTGGCAGGGCCGCTACACCTTC.

The chain is built from TRBV19 and TRBJ1-1; D call uncertain. The CDR3 loop spans 12 amino acids. V was cut by 3 bases and J by 5 bases, with 7 bases left in between. Germline values: CDR1 LNHDA, CDR2 SQIVND (reference sequence). CDR3 DNA sequence: TGTGCCAGTAGTATTCGGGGTACTGAAGCTTTCTTT. As protein: CASSIRGTEAFF.

There are a few counts of this clone. V is TRBV3-1 (or the pseudogene TRBV3-2) and J is TRBJ1-1, with TRBD1 as a possible D gene (5 bases). The CDR3 runs to 15 residues. Germline V lookup: CDR1 LGHDT, CDR2 YNNKEL (reference sequence). The germline V and J ends were trimmed by 0 bases and 4 bases, with 12 bases remaining between them. The DNA for the CDR3 is TGTGCCAGCAGCCAAGATCGGGCGGGGGGCACTGAAGCTTTCTTT. Translating it yields CASSQDRAGGTEAFF.

This sequence joins TRBV3-1 (or the pseudogene TRBV3-2) and TRBJ1-1; possible D gene TRBD1, 5 bases. The CDR3 length is 15 residues. Trimming removed 2 bases at V and 1 base at J, with 11 bases between. Germline V gives CDR1 LGHDT, CDR2 YNNKEL (reference sequence). The CDR3 coding sequence is TGTGCCAGCAGCCAAAGACCAACAGGGAACACTGAAGCTTTCTTT. It translates to CASSQRPTGNTEAFF.

This chain joins TRBV4-1 and TRBJ1-5, with 7 bases lining up with TRBD1. Unmatched junction bases numbered 15, after V lost 4 bases and J lost 6 bases. Germline loops: CDR1 MGHRA, CDR2 YSYEKL. There are 17 residues in the CDR3. CDR3 sequence (DNA): TGCGCCAGCAGCCGCCTAATACAGGGGCCCCTCGGTCAGCCCCAGCATTTT. Residues: CASSRLIQGPLGQPQHF.